This paragraph covers one TCR beta chain sequence. This sample stems from a study of cytomegalovirus exposure and HLA in healthy donors. The PCR had 60 Vbeta and 13 Jbeta primers. Clones were sequenced by immunoSEQ multiplex PCR, and TCRdb holds only the in-frame ones, with some missing. In the table there are around 130,000 clones, about four fifths of which are singletons. The germline gives CDR1 GTSNPN, CDR2 SVGIG (reference sequence). This CDR3 region has 16 residues. The V end lost 2 bases, the J end lost 1 base, and 17 bases lay between the germline ends. This sequence was found in a man under 40 in good health and CMV-seronegative. Input material: PBMCs. The V gene is TRBV30, the J gene TRBJ1-1; D unclear. The CDR3 DNA is TGTGCCTGGAGTCCCACCGGGTGGCCGAGGAACACTGAAGCTTTCTTT. Translated, it gives CAWSPTGWPRNTEAFF.